A selection of T cell receptor beta chains follows, all from one sample in a study of cytomegalovirus exposure and HLA in healthy donors. Profiled with immunoSEQ multiplex PCR; TCRdb holds only in-frame clones, not every one. The sample records under 50,000 clones, 94% being singletons. The source material was PBMCs. The receptors shown here come from a woman between 18 and 29 years old in good health and CMV-seropositive. Both conserved end residues are part of each CDR3. The D gene is left open where the match is weak. The size entry is marked missing in some rows and otherwise reads once, few, many or a size class.

cdr3_aa,cdr3_nt,j_call,v_call,clone_size,d_call
CASSLSQLNTEAFF,TGTGCCAGCAGTTTATCACAACTGAACACTGAAGCTTTCTTT,TRBJ1-1,TRBV28,.,.
CSAALLAADNEQFF,TGCAGCGCAGCCTTGCTAGCGGCGGACAATGAGCAGTTCTTC,TRBJ2-1,TRBV29-1,once,TRBD2
CASSIRGNEQFF,TGTGCCAGCAGTATCAGGGGAAATGAGCAGTTCTTC,TRBJ2-1,TRBV9,.,.
CASSSLGLAGEVRTGELFF,TGTGCCAGCAGCTCCCTGGGACTAGCGGGAGAGGTACGCACCGGGGAGCTGTTTTTT,TRBJ2-2,TRBV7-2,.,TRBD2
CASSAGEGSADTQYF,TGTGCCAGCAGCGCAGGGGAAGGGTCGGCAGATACGCAGTATTTT,TRBJ2-3,TRBV6-4,once,.
CASSETGGWRAYEQYF,TGTGCCAGCAGTGAGACAGGGGGCTGGAGGGCATACGAGCAGTACTTC,TRBJ2-7,TRBV28,.,TRBD1
CASSPSTGKGEEQYF,TGTGCCAGCAGCCCGTCGACAGGGAAGGGTGAAGAGCAGTACTTC,TRBJ2-7,TRBV7-6,.,TRBD1
CASSLVTGHTNEKLFF,TGTGCCAGCAGCTTAGTAACAGGACACACTAATGAAAAACTGTTTTTT,TRBJ1-4,TRBV7-8,.,.
CASGQTGRNIQYF,TGTGCCAGCGGACAGACAGGGAGGAACATTCAGTACTTC,TRBJ2-4,TRBV7-9,.,.
CASTRTAGNNEQFF,TGCGCCAGCACCCGAACGGCGGGGAACAATGAGCAGTTCTTC,TRBJ2-1,TRBV10-2,.,.
CASSLTSGRIIDTQYF,TGTGCCAGCAGCCTTACTAGCGGGAGGATCATAGATACGCAGTATTTT,TRBJ2-3,TRBV7-9,.,TRBD2
CASSLGTGDQETQYF,TGTGCCAGCAGCTTGGGGACAGGGGACCAAGAGACCCAGTACTTC,TRBJ2-5,TRBV5-8,.,TRBD1
CASSPPGGRATGELFF,TGTGCCAGCAGCCCCCCCGGCGGGAGGGCCACCGGGGAGCTGTTTTTT,TRBJ2-2,TRBV28,.,TRBD2
CAWKQNTEAFF,TGTGCCTGGAAACAGAACACTGAAGCTTTCTTT,TRBJ1-1,TRBV30,.,.
CASSSTSGLNTGELFF,TGTGCCAGCAGCTCGACTAGCGGGCTAAACACCGGGGAGCTGTTTTTT,TRBJ2-2,TRBV7-3,.,TRBD2
CASSLYRASEKLFF,TGTGCCAGCAGTTTGTACAGGGCGAGCGAAAAACTGTTTTTT,TRBJ1-4,TRBV28,.,.
CASSHEAGGNNEQFF,TGTGCCAGCAGCCATGAGGCGGGAGGGAACAATGAGCAGTTCTTC,TRBJ2-1,TRBV9,few,TRBD2
CASSPTSGGSAYEQYF,TGTGCCAGCAGCCCCACAAGTGGTGGGAGCGCCTACGAGCAGTACTTC,TRBJ2-7,TRBV7-8,.,.
CSVGITGGEAGELFF,TGCAGCGTCGGGATCACAGGGGGCGAGGCCGGGGAGCTGTTTTTT,TRBJ2-2,TRBV29-1,.,TRBD1
CASSLTASGRDEQFF,TGTGCCAGCAGTTTAACGGCTAGCGGGAGGGATGAGCAGTTCTTC,TRBJ2-1,TRBV28,.,TRBD2
CASSHNREAYNEQFF,TGCGCCAGCAGCCACAATCGAGAGGCGTACAATGAGCAGTTCTTC,TRBJ2-1,TRBV4-1,.,.
CASSMQGATDTQYF,TGTGCCAGTAGTATGCAGGGGGCAACAGATACGCAGTATTTT,TRBJ2-3,TRBV19,.,TRBD1
CASSSTGGRGEQYF,TGTGCCAGCAGCTCCACAGGGGGCAGGGGGGAGCAGTACTTC,TRBJ2-7,TRBV11-2,.,TRBD1
CASSSGGTSGSRTDTQYF,TGCGCCAGCAGCTCGGGCGGGACTAGCGGGAGCCGCACAGATACGCAGTATTTT,TRBJ2-3,TRBV5-1,.,TRBD2
CASSTLHRGPEAFF,TGTGCCAGTAGTACCCTCCACAGGGGACCCGAAGCTTTCTTT,TRBJ1-1,TRBV19,.,TRBD1
CASSQPPPPAGGNEQFF,TGCGCCAGCAGCCAACCTCCCCCGCCCGCGGGAGGCAATGAGCAGTTCTTC,TRBJ2-1,TRBV4-3,.,TRBD2
CASNLAGRNEQFF,TGTGCCAGCAACCTAGCGGGACGGAATGAGCAGTTCTTC,TRBJ2-1,TRBV9,once,TRBD2